This T cell receptor (beta chain) was captured by sequencing in a study of Ad26.COV2.S vaccination and SARS-CoV-2 variants. Study-level background: Ad26.COV2.S was injected intramuscularly once or twice, 56 days apart.

The table came from immunoSEQ multiplex PCR; TCRdb's copy has only in-frame clones and leaves some out. Here the sample spans about 420,000 clones, roughly 90% being singletons. The sample holds one count of this clone. V was clipped by 1 base and J by 0 bases, with 9 bases between them. The CDR3 runs to 15 residues. The germline gives CDR1 MGHRA, CDR2 YSYEKL. As for treatment: some 20 received Ad26.COV2.S at low or high dose, single or two shots; 5 received placebo; per-sample allocation not given. Collection of the samples took place on day 63 after the first injection of vaccine or placebo. The chain carries TRBV4-1 and TRBJ2-5; D is possibly TRBD1 (6 bases). The source of this sequence is a person between 18 and 60 years old who received the Ad26.COV2.S COVID-19 vaccine or a placebo. Material: peripheral blood, obtained in a trial of Ad26.COV2.S vaccine versus placebo. CDR3 in amino acids: CASSQGQGYQETQYF. The CDR3 DNA reads as TGCGCCAGCAGCCAAGGTCAGGGGTACCAAGAGACCCAGTACTTC.